This T cell receptor (beta chain) came from a study of blood T cell repertoires in COVID-19. Looking at the study overall: Material from acute and convalescent COVID-19 was sourced from the United States, Italy and Spain. The cDNA or gDNA used as material had been derived from T cells, B-cell-depleted T cells, or PBMCs.

Deletions cut 4 bases from V and 1 base from J, with 4 bases between. The germline V gene has CDR1 MNHNY and CDR2 SVGAGI (reference sequence). The CDR3 loop spans 12 amino acids. In regard to this clone: This specimen includes other DNA sequences encoding the same CDR3.

Authors' analysis steps: Quantification of nucleated cells was approximated via reference gene primer amplification. The method was immunoSEQ multiplex PCR; TCRdb's version includes in-frame clones alone and lacks a portion of them. The V and J calls and clone size come from that table; D and trimming were worked out from the DNA. Seen here are 120,000 to 150,000 clones, about 90% observed once, and the top ten hold 2.3%. The sample was peripheral blood. The TCR comes from a human donor in a cohort sampled during active COVID-19. The chain has TRBV6-6 and TRBJ1-1, with D unclear. The CDR3 here is CASSSRNTEAFF. The CDR3, as DNA: TGTGCCAGCAGTTCCCGGAACACTGAAGCTTTCTTT.